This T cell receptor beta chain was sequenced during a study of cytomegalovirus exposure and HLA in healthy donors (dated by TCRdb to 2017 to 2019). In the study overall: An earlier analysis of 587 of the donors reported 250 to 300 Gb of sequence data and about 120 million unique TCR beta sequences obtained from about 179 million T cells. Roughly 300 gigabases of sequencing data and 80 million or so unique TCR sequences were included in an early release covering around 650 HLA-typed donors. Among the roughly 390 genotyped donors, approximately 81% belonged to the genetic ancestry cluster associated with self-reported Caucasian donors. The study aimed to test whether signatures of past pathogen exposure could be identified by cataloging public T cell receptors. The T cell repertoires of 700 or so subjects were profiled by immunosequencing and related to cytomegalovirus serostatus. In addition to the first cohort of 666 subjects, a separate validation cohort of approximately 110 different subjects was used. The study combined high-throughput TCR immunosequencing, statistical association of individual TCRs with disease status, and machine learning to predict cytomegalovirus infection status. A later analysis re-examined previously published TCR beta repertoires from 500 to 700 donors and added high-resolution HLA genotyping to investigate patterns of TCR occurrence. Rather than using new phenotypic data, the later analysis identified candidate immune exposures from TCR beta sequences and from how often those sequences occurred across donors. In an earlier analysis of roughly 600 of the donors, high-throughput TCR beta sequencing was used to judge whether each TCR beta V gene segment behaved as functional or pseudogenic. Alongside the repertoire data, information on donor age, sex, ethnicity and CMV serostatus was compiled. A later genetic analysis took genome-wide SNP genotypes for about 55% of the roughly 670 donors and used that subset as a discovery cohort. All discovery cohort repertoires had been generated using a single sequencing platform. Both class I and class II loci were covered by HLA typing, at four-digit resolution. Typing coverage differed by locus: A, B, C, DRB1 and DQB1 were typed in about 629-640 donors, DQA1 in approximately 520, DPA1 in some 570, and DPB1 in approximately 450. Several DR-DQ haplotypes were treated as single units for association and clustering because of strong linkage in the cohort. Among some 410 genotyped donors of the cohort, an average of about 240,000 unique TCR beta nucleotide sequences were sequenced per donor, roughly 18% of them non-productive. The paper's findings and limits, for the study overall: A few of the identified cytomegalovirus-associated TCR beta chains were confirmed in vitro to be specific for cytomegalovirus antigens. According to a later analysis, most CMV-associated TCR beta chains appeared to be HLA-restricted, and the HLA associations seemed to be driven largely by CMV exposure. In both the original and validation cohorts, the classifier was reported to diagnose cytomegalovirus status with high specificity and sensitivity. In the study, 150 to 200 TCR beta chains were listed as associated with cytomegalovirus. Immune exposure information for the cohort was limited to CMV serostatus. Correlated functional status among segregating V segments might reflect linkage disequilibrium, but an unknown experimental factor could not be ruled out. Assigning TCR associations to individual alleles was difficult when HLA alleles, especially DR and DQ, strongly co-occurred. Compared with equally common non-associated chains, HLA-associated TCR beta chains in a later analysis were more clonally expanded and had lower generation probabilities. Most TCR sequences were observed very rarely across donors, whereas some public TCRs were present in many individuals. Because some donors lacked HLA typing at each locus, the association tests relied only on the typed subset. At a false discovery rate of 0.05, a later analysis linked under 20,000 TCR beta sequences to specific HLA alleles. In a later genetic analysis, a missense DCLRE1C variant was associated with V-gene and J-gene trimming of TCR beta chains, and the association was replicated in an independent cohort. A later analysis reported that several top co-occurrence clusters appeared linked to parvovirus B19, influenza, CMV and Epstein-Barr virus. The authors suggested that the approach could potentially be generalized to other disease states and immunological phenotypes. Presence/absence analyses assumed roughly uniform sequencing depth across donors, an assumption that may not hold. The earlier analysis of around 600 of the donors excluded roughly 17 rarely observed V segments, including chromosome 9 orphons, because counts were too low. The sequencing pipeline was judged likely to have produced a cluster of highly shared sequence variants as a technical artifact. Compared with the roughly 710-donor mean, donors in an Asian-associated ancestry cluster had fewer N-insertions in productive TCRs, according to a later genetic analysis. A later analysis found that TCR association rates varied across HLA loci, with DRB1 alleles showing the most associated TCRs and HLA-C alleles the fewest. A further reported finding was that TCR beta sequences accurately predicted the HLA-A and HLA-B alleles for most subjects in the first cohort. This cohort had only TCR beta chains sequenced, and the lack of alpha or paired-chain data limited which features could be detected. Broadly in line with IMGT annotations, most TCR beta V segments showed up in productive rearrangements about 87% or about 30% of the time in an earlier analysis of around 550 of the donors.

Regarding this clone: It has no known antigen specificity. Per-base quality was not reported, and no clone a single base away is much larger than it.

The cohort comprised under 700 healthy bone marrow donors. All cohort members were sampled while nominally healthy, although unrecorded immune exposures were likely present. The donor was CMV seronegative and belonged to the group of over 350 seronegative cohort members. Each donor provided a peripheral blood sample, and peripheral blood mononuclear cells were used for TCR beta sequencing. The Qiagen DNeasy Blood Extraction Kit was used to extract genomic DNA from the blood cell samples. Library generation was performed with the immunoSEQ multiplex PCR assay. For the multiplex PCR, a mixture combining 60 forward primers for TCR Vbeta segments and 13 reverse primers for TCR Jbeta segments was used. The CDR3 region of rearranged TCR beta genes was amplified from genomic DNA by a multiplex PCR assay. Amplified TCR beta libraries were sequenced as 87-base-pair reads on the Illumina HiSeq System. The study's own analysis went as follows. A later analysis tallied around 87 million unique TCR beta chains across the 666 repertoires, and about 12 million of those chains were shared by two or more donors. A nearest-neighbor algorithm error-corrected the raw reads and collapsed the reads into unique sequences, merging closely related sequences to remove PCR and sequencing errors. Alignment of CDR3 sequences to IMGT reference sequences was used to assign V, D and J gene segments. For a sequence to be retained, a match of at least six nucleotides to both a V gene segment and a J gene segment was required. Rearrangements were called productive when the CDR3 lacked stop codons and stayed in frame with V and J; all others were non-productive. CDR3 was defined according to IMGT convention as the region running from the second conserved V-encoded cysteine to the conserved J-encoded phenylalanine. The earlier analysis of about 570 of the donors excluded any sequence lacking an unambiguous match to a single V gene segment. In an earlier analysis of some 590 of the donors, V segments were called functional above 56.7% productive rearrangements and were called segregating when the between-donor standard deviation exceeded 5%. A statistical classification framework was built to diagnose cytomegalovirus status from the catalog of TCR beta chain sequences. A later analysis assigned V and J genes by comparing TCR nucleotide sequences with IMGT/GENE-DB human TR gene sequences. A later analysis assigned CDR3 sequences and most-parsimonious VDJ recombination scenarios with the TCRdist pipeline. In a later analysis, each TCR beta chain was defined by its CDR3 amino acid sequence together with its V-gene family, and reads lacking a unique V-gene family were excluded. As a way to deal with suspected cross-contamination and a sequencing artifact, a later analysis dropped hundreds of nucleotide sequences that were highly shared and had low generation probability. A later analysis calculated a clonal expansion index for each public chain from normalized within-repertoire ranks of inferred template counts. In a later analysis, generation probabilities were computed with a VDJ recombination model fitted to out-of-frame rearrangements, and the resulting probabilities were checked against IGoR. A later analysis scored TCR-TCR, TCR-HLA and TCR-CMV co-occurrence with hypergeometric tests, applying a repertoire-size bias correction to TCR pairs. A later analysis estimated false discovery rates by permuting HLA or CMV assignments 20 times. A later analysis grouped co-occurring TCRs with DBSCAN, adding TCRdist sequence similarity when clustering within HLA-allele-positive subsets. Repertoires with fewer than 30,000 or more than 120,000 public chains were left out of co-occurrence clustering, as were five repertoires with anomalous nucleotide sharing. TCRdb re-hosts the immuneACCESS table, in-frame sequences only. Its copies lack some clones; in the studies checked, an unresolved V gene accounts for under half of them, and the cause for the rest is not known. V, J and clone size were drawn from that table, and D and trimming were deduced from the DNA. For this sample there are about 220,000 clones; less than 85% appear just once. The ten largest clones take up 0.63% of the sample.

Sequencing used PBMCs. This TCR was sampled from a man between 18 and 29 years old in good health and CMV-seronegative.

The CDR3 in this case is CSARLRGPNQPQHF. The DNA reads as follows: TGCAGCGCCAGACTCCGGGGTCCCAATCAGCCCCAGCATTTT. The rearranged segments are TRBV29-1 and TRBJ1-5; there is no confident call for the D gene. V lost 7 bases and J lost 3 bases; the stretch between them is 16 bases long. CDR1 and CDR2 are read off the germline V gene as SQVTM and ANQGSEA. The CDR3 runs 14 residues from the cysteine to the phenylalanine. The read is trimmed to its CDR3 DNA, 42 bases read in frame from base 1.